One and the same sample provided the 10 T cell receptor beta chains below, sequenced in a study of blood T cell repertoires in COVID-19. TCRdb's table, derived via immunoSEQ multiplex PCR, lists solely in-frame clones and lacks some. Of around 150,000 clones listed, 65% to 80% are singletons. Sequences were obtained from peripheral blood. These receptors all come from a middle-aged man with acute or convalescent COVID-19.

The CDR3: CASSSVLAGELFF. In DNA form, the CDR3 reads TGTGCCAGCAGCTCGGTCCTAGCCGGGGAGCTGTTTTTT. J is TRBJ2-2 and V is TRBV5-6, with D unclear. Trimming cost V 3 bases and J 6 bases, with 9 bases left between them. The length of the CDR3 is 13 residues. Germline V CDR1 and CDR2: SGHDT, YYEEEE.

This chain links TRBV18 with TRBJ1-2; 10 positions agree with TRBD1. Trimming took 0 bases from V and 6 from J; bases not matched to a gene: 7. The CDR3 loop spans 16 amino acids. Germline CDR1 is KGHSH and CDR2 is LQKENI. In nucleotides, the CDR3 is TGTGCCAGCTCACCACCCGGGACAGGGGTGGGCGATGGCTACACCTTC. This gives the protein CASSPPGTGVGDGYTF.

CDR3 loop: CASSSGQTSGNTIYF. The CDR3 nucleotides read TGTGCCAGCAGCTCGGGACAGACTTCTGGAAACACCATATATTTT. The chain carries TRBV11-3 and TRBJ1-3; 7 nucleotides align to TRBD1. CDR1 SGHNT and CDR2 YENEEA come from the germline V gene. J gave up 1 base and V 4 bases, and 4 bases lay outside the gene matches. This CDR3 has 15 amino acids. The full variable domain, completed using reference TRBV11-3 and TRBJ1-3, is EAGVVQSPRYKIIEKKQPVAFWCNPISGHNTLYWYLQNLGQGPELLIRYENEEAVDDSQLPKDRFSAERLKGVDSTLKIQPAELGDSAVYLCASSSGQTSGNTIYFGEGSWLTVV.

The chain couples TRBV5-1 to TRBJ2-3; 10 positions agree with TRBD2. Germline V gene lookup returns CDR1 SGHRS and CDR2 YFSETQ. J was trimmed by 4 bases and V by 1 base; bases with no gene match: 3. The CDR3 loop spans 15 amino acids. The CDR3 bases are TGCGCCAGCAGCTTGCTGCTAGCGGGAGCAGATACGCAGTATTTT. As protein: CASSLLLAGADTQYF.

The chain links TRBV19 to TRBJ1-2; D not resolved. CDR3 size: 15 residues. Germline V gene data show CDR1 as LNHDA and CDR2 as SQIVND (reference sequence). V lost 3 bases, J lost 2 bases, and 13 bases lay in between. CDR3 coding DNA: TGTGCCAGTAGTATTGCGATCCTCCCCAACTATGGCTACACCTTC. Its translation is CASSIAILPNYGYTF. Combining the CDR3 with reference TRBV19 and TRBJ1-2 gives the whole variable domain DGGITQSPKYLFRKEGQNVTLSCEQNLNHDAMYWYRQDPGQGLRLIYYSQIVNDFQKGDIAEGYSVSREKKESFPLTVTSAQKNPTAFYLCASSIAILPNYGYTFGSGTRLTVV.

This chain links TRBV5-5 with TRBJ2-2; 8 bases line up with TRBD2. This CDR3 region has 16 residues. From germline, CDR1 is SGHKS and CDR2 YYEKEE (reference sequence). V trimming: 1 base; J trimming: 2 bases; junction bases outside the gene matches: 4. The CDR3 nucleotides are TGTGCCAGCAGCTTGAGGGCGGGGGGCAACACCGGGGAGCTGTTTTTT. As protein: CASSLRAGGNTGELFF.

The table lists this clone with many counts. The CDR3 reads CASRSGGLYNEQFF. In DNA form, the CDR3 reads TGTGCCAGTCGAAGCGGGGGGCTCTACAATGAGCAGTTCTTC. V and J are TRBV19 and TRBJ2-1, with 9 bases aligning to TRBD2. Trimming cost V 8 bases and J 3 bases; bases outside gene matches: 5. Germline V CDR1 and CDR2: LNHDA, SQIVND (reference sequence). This CDR3 has 14 amino acids.

Written as DNA, the CDR3 is TGTGCCATCAGCAACCGGGACACGGATCCCCTGACTTTC. Protein sequence: CAISNRDTDPLTF. V is TRBV10-3 and J is TRBJ2-6, with D tentatively TRBD1 (6 bases). The CDR3 length is 13 residues. Germline loops: CDR1 ENHRY, CDR2 SYGVKD. V lost 6 bases and J 15 bases, leaving 18 bases between the germline ends.

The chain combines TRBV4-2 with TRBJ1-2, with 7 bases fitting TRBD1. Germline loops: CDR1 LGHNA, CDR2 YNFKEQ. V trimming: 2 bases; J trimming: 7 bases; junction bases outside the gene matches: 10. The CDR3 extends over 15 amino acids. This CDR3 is CASSQPTGSGTGYTF. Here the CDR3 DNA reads TGTGCCAGCAGCCAACCGACAGGGAGCGGTACTGGCTACACCTTC.

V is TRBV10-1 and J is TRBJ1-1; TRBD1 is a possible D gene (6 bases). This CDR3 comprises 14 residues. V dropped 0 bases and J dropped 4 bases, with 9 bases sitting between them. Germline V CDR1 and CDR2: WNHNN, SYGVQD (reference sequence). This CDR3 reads CASSESGRGTEAFF. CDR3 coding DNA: TGCGCCAGCAGTGAGTCGGGCAGGGGCACTGAAGCTTTCTTT.